This entry lists 18 T cell receptor beta chains sequenced from one sample in a study of cytomegalovirus exposure and HLA in healthy donors. Vbeta (60) and Jbeta (13) primers were used in the PCR. Repertoires were generated with immunoSEQ multiplex PCR, while TCRdb's copy carries only in-frame clones and drops some. This sample yields hundreds of thousands of clones, of which approximately 90% are seen a single time; roughly 2.3% belongs to the top ten. The sample comprised PBMCs. The source of these receptors is a woman aged 18-35 years in good health and CMV-seronegative.

The V call is TRBV5-4, the J call TRBJ1-1; TRBD1 agrees at 10 bases. Germline V gene lookup returns CDR1 SGHNT and CDR2 YYREEE (reference sequence). This CDR3 is 14 amino acids long. With V trimmed by 9 bases and J by 2 bases, 7 bases remained unmatched. The chain's CDR3 is CATRQGAINTEAFF. The CDR3 nucleotides read TGTGCCACCAGACAGGGGGCAATTAACACTGAAGCTTTCTTT.

This chain links TRBV10-2 with TRBJ1-1; TRBD1 might be the D (5 bases). CDR1 is WSHSY, CDR2 SAAADI, per germline. V was cut by 6 bases and J by 1 base, with 9 bases left in between. The length of the CDR3 is 13 residues. This CDR3 reads CASRGQQNTEAFF. DNA of the CDR3: TGCGCCAGCAGGGGGCAGCAGAACACTGAAGCTTTCTTT.

The genes are TRBV12-5 and TRBJ2-2; possibly TRBD2 for D (5 bases). The CDR3 has 12 amino acids. From germline, CDR1 is LGHNT and CDR2 FRNRAP. V was trimmed by 4 bases and J by 13 bases, leaving 13 bases between them. In nucleotides, the CDR3 is TGTGCTAGTGGTTCTCACGGCGGAGGGCTGTTTTTT. Protein product: CASGSHGGGLFF.

In its sample, this clone was seen once. The gene calls are TRBV27 and TRBJ1-4, with 9 bases lining up with TRBD1. The CDR3 is 15 residues long. CDR1 MNHEY and CDR2 SMNVEV come from the germline V gene (reference sequence). V lost 5 bases to trimming and J lost 4 bases; unmatched junction nucleotides: 5. In DNA, the CDR3 is TGTGCCAGCAGTCAGCCGACAGGGGGTAATGAAAAACTGTTTTTT. This sequence encodes CASSQPTGGNEKLFF.

V usage is TRBV21-1 and J usage is TRBJ2-7; whether TRBD1, the table's D call, matches the DNA was not checked. TRBV21-1 is designated a pseudogene. CDR3 length equals 15 residues. CDR3 coding DNA: TGTGCCAGCAGCCAAGGGACAGAGAGCTCCTACGAGCAGTACTTC. It translates to CASSQGTESSYEQYF.

Here the CDR3 DNA reads TGTGCCAGCAGCTTTTCCAGGGTCAACGAGCAGTACTTC. Encoded protein: CASSFSRVNEQYF. The chain uses TRBV5-4 and TRBJ2-7; D is possibly TRBD1 (5 bases). The germline gives CDR1 SGHNT, CDR2 YYREEE (reference sequence). The CDR3 has 13 amino acids. V lost 2 bases, J lost 5 bases, and 11 bases lay in between. Supplemented by reference TRBV5-4 and TRBJ2-7, the full variable domain reads ETGVTQSPTHLIKTRGQQVTLRCSSQSGHNTVSWYQQALGQGPQFIFQYYREEENGRGNFPPRFSGLQFPNYSSELNVNALELDDSALYLCASSFSRVNEQYFGPGTRLTVT.

The gene calls are TRBV29-1 and TRBJ2-2, with TRBD2 identical over 14 bases. CDR1 is SQVTM and CDR2 is ANQGSEA in the germline V gene. The CDR3 covers 17 residues. Unmatched junction bases numbered 4, after V lost 4 bases and J lost 0 bases. The CDR3, as DNA: TGCAGCGTTGGGAGGACTAGCGGGGGGTCGAACACCGGGGAGCTGTTTTTT. Translation gives CSVGRTSGGSNTGELFF.

The rearrangement uses TRBV25-1 and TRBJ2-7; a possible D gene is TRBD1 (6 bases). Germline CDR1 is MGHDK and CDR2 is SYGVNS. The CDR3 length is 15 residues. Trimming pared 3 bases from V and 1 base from J, leaving 13 bases between. CDR3 in DNA: TGTGCCAGCAGTGAGCCCACAGGGAATTCCTACGAGCAGTACTTC. Its translation: CASSEPTGNSYEQYF.

This clone occurred once. The chain recombines TRBV13 with TRBJ2-7, with 10 bases lining up with TRBD1. The ends lost 1 base at V and 0 bases at J; junction bases unmatched: 6. The V gene's germline CDR1 is PRHDT and CDR2 FYEKMQ (reference sequence). CDR3 length: 17 amino acids. The CDR3 reads CASSLEGQGTSSYEQYF. For the CDR3, the DNA is TGTGCCAGCAGCTTAGAGGGACAGGGGACTAGCTCCTACGAGCAGTACTTC.

The V gene is TRBV5-1, the J gene TRBJ2-1, with D possibly matching TRBD1 (6 bases). Germline V gene lookup returns CDR1 SGHRS and CDR2 YFSETQ. V was pared by 0 bases and J by 5 bases, with 12 bases between. There are 15 residues in the CDR3. The CDR3 sequence is CASSLAPGQNNEQFF. The CDR3 bases are TGCGCCAGCAGCTTGGCCCCGGGACAAAACAATGAGCAGTTCTTC. Supplemented by reference TRBV5-1 and TRBJ2-1, the full variable domain reads KAGVTQTPRYLIKTRGQQVTLSCSPISGHRSVSWYQQTPGQGLQFLFEYFSETQRNKGNFPGRFSGRQFSNSRSEMNVSTLELGDSALYLCASSLAPGQNNEQFFGPGTRLTVL.

The chain combines TRBV6-5 with TRBJ1-1, with D perhaps matching TRBD1 (6 bases). Germline V gene sequence: CDR1 MNHEY, CDR2 SVGAGI. With 1 base removed from V and 1 base from J, the gap between germline ends came to 13 bases. The CDR3 consists of 16 residues. CDR3 nucleotides: TGTGCCAGCAGTTACTGGGCGTCACAGGGGAACACTGAAGCTTTCTTT. Encoded protein: CASSYWASQGNTEAFF.

Turning to this clone: At one of its ends the junction is not consistent with the germline gene, which may arise from a read error. The chain carries TRBV2 and TRBJ1-3, with D perhaps matching TRBD1 (5 bases). CDR3 size: 16 residues. Germline V gene sequence: CDR1 SNHLY, CDR2 FYNNEI. The chain's CDR3 is CASSEAEGTRGNTIYF. CDR3 nucleotides: TGTGCCAGCAGCGAAGCGGAGGGGACGCGTGGAAACACCATATATTTT. Together with reference TRBV2 and TRBJ1-3, the CDR3 gives the full variable domain: EPEVTQTPSHQVTQMGQEVILRCVPISNHLYFYWYRQILGQKVEFLVSFYNNEISEKSEIFDDQFSVERPDGSNFTLKIRSTKLEDSAMYFCASSEAEGTRGNTIYFGEGSWLTVV.

This clone was counted once. The chain joins TRBV5-6 to TRBJ1-1; no reliable D call. V was shortened by 0 bases and J by 10 bases, with 13 bases between the two germline ends. This CDR3 has 13 amino acids. Per germline, CDR1 SGHDT and CDR2 YYEEEE. CDR3 nucleotide sequence: TGTGCCAGCAGCTTGGTTAGGAGAATGCGAGCTTTCTTT. Protein sequence: CASSLVRRMRAFF.

This clone was observed a single time. CDR3 coding DNA: TGTGCTAGTGGTTTGTCAGGAACAGGGTTAGATCAGCCCCAGCATTTT. Translation: CASGLSGTGLDQPQHF. V and J are TRBV12-5 and TRBJ1-5, with a weak D call TRBD1 (6 bases). V dropped 2 bases and J dropped 5 bases, with 16 bases sitting between them. From germline, CDR1 is LGHNT and CDR2 FRNRAP. The CDR3 extends over 16 amino acids.

V usage is TRBV11-2 and J usage is TRBJ1-2; 7 bases match TRBD1. CDR1 is SGHAT, CDR2 FQNNGV, per germline. The junction had 14 bases not matched to a gene; V was cut back by 2 bases and J by 5 bases. There are 17 residues in the CDR3. In nucleotides, the CDR3 is TGTGCCAGCAGCTTATATTATGGGGACAGCAATCTTTATGGCTACACCTTC. It codes for CASSLYYGDSNLYGYTF.

The gene calls are TRBV7-2 and TRBJ2-2, with a weak D call TRBD2 (6 bases). The V end was cut by 2 bases, the J end by 2 bases, with 9 bases between. The CDR3 is made up of 15 amino acids. The V gene's germline CDR1 is SGHTA and CDR2 FQGNSA. CDR3 nucleotide sequence: TGTGCCAGCAGCTTACGCGGGACCAACACCGGGGAGCTGTTTTTT. Protein sequence: CASSLRGTNTGELFF.

The chain couples TRBV13 to TRBJ2-7; TRBD1 matches 7 bases. V lost 5 bases and J lost 0; bases outside the gene matches: 7. The V gene's germline CDR1 is PRHDT and CDR2 FYEKMQ (reference sequence). The CDR3 runs to 15 residues. This chain's CDR3 is CASSPRDRSSYEQYF. The CDR3 nucleotides are TGTGCCAGCAGCCCCCGGGACAGAAGCTCCTACGAGCAGTACTTC.

The V gene is TRBV19, the J gene TRBJ2-3, with D possibly matching TRBD2 (5 bases). Germline lookup yields CDR1 LNHDA and CDR2 SQIVND (reference sequence). The CDR3 runs 15 residues. V lost 3 bases, J lost 6 bases, and 16 bases lay in between. The CDR3 is CASSIRTDLRDTQYF. CDR3 in DNA: TGTGCCAGTAGTATTCGGACGGACTTAAGGGATACGCAGTATTTT.